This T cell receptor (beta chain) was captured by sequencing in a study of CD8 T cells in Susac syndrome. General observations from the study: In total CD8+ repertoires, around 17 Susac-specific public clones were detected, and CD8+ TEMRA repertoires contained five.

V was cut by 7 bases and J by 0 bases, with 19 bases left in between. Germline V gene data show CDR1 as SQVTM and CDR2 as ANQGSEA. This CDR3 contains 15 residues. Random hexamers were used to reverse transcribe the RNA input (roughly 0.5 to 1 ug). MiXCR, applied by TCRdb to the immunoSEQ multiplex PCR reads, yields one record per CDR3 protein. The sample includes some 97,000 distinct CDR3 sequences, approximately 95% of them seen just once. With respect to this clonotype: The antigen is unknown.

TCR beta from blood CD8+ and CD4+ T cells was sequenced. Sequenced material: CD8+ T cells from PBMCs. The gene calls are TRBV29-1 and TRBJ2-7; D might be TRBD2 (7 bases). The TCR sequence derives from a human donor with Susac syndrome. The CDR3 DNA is TGCAGCGCCAAAGCGAGGGGGGGGAGCTCCTACGAGCAGTACTTC. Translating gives CSAKARGGSSYEQYF.